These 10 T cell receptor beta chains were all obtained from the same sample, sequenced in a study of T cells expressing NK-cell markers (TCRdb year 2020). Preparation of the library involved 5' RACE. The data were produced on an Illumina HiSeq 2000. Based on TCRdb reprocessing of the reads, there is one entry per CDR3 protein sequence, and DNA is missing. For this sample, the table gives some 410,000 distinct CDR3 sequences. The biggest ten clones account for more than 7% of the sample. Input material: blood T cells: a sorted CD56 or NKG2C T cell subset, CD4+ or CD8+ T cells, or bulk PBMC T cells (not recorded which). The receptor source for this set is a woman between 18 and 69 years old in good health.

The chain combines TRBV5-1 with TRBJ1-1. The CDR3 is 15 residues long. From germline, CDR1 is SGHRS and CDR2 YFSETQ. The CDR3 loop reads CASSLTAGLNTEAFF.

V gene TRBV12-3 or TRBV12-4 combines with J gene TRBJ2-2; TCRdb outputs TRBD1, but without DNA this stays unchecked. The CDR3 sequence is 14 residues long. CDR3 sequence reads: CASSLGQGDGELFF.

CDR3 amino acids: CSARTDSNQPQHF. V gene TRBV20-1 combines with J gene TRBJ1-5; TCRdb's assignment of TRBD1 cannot be checked, as there is no DNA. CDR1 is DFQATT and CDR2 is SNEGSKA in the germline V gene (reference sequence). The CDR3 runs to 13 residues.

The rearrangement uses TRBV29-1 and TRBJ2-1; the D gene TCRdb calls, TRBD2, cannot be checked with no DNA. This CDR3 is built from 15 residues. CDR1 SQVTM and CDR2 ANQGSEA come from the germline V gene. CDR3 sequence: CSVPDSGGAYNEQFF.

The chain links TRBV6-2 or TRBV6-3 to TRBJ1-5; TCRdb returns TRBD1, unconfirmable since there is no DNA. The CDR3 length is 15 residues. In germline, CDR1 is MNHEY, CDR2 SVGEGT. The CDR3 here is CASSYWGREDQPQHF.

Here the CDR3 reads CSYDPTTSVSTDTQYF. The rearrangement uses TRBV29-1 and TRBJ2-3; TCRdb calls TRBD2, which cannot be checked without DNA. This CDR3 is 16 amino acids long. Germline values: CDR1 SQVTM, CDR2 ANQGSEA.

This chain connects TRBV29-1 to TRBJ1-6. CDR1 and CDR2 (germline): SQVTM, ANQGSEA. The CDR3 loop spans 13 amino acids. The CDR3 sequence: CSVVGLPGSPLHF.

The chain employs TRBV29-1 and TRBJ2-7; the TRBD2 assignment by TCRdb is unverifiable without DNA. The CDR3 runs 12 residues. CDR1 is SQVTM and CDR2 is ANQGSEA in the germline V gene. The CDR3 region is CSVREGTYEQYF.

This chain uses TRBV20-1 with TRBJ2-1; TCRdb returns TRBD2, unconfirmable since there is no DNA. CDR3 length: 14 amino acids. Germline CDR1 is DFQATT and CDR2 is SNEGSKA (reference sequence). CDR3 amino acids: CSVTGTSGDNEQFF.

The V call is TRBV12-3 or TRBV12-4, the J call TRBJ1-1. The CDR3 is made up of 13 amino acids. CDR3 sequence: CASTAVMDTEAFF.